In this sample, the clone carrying this TCR beta chain turned up once. This specimen belongs to a study of CD8 T cells in Susac syndrome. As judged by recently defined diagnostic criteria, patients with Susac syndrome had definite or probable disease. CD8+ and CD4+ T cells were negatively isolated; TEMRA cells were FACS-enriched. This CDR3 comprises 14 residues. Unmatched junction bases numbered 11, after V lost 7 bases and J lost 3 bases. Looked up from germline, CDR1 is SQVTM and CDR2 is ANQGSEA. Roughly 0.45 to 1 ug RNA was reverse transcribed with random hexamers. Coverage of TCR beta CDR3 amplification by immunoSEQ multiplex PCR extended to 54 Vbeta and 13 Jbeta. Via MiXCR, TCRdb re-called the immunoSEQ multiplex PCR reads, giving one row per CDR3 protein. The profile shows about 190,000 distinct CDR3 sequences, 90% to 96% of them singletons.

The source of this sequence is a human donor with Susac syndrome. This chain connects TRBV29-1 to TRBJ1-2; TRBD1 aligns across 7 bases. The source material was CD4+ T cells from PBMCs. The CDR3 loop is CSANQGDRDYGYTF. CDR3 in DNA: TGCAGCGCGAATCAGGGGGATCGTGACTATGGCTACACCTTC. Looking up the rest from reference TRBV29-1 and TRBJ1-2 gives the full variable domain: SAVISQKPSRDICQRGTSLTIQCQVDSQVTMMFWYRQQPGQSLTLIATANQGSEATYESGFVIDKFPISRPNLTFSTLTVSNMSPEDSSIYLCSANQGDRDYGYTFGSGTRLTVV.